Presented here are 23 T cell receptor beta chains from one specimen sequenced in a study of blood T cell repertoires in COVID-19. Profiling relied on immunoSEQ multiplex PCR, and the TCRdb table lists in-frame clones only, not all of them. The sample carries some 70,000 clones, approximately 92% recorded once. The sample consisted of peripheral blood. These receptors originate from a man aged 50 or older with active COVID-19.

The chain combines TRBV29-1 with TRBJ1-1, with D possibly matching TRBD1 (6 bases). The germline V gene encodes CDR1 SQVTM and CDR2 ANQGSEA. V gave up 4 bases and J gave up 0 bases, with 12 bases separating them. This CDR3 is built from 14 residues. For the CDR3, the DNA is TGCAGCGTTGGTCTAGGACAGATGAACACTGAAGCTTTCTTT. Translated, it gives CSVGLGQMNTEAFF.

The V call is TRBV29-1, the J call TRBJ2-7; maybe TRBD2 (5 bases). Germline assignment: CDR1 SQVTM and CDR2 ANQGSEA. V lost 4 bases to trimming and J lost 2 bases, with 12 bases between them. The CDR3 runs 13 residues. The CDR3 protein is CSVALEETYEQYF. The CDR3 DNA reads as TGCAGCGTTGCCTTGGAGGAGACCTACGAGCAGTACTTC.

The chain employs TRBV5-4 and TRBJ1-6, with a weak D call TRBD1 (6 bases). CDR1 is SGHNT and CDR2 is YYREEE in the germline V gene (reference sequence). CDR3 size: 15 residues. Trimming stripped 4 bases from V and 7 bases from J, with 15 bases between. The CDR3 DNA reads as TGTGCCAGCAGCAGACCGGACAGATGGAATTCACCCCTCCACTTT. Translating gives CASSRPDRWNSPLHF. Based on the CDR3 plus reference TRBV5-4 and TRBJ1-6, the full variable domain is ETGVTQSPTHLIKTRGQQVTLRCSSQSGHNTVSWYQQALGQGPQFIFQYYREEENGRGNFPPRFSGLQFPNYSSELNVNALELDDSALYLCASSRPDRWNSPLHFGNGTRLTVT.

The V gene is TRBV5-1, the J gene TRBJ2-2; D possibly corresponds to TRBD2 (5 bases). The V end lost 2 bases, the J end lost 6 bases, and 8 bases lay between the germline ends. The CDR3 has 13 residues. Germline CDR1 reads SGHRS; CDR2 reads YFSETQ. The CDR3 spells CASSFTGSGELFF. As DNA, the CDR3 is TGCGCCAGCAGCTTCACGGGGTCCGGGGAGCTGTTTTTT.

This sequence joins TRBV2 and TRBJ2-4; 10 positions agree with TRBD1. CDR1 is SNHLY, CDR2 FYNNEI, per germline. V was pared by 5 bases and J by 6 bases, with 4 bases of the junction left unmatched. The CDR3 spans 14 residues. This CDR3 reads CASSQTGGRNIQYF. CDR3 DNA sequence: TGTGCCAGCAGTCAGACAGGGGGCAGAAACATTCAGTACTTC.

For the CDR3, the DNA is TGTGCCAGTAGTATCGACCGGGTTCGCGGAAACACCATATATTTT. This codes for CASSIDRVRGNTIYF. The V and J genes are TRBV19 and TRBJ1-3, with unresolved D. V was shortened by 3 bases and J by 4 bases, with 13 bases between the two germline ends. From germline, CDR1 is LNHDA and CDR2 SQIVND (reference sequence). The CDR3 contains 15 residues.

The chain joins TRBV15 to TRBJ1-5; TRBD1 matches at 7 bases. Looked up from germline, CDR1 is LNHNV and CDR2 is YYDKDF (reference sequence). The CDR3 extends over 16 amino acids. Trimming removed 3 bases from V and 6 bases from J; junction bases left unmatched: 11. The CDR3 DNA reads as TGTGCCACCAGCAGTACGATAAACAGGGGCCGTCAGCCCCAGCATTTT. Residues: CATSSTINRGRQPQHF.

The chain is built from TRBV3-1 (or the pseudogene TRBV3-2) and TRBJ2-4, with D tentatively TRBD1 (6 bases). The CDR3 sequence is 15 residues long. With 4 bases removed from V and 0 bases from J, the gap between germline ends came to 10 bases. Germline V lookup: CDR1 LGHDT, CDR2 YNNKEL (reference sequence). The CDR3 reads CASSRTALAKNIQYF. CDR3 bases: TGTGCCAGCAGCCGGACAGCGTTAGCCAAAAACATTCAGTACTTC.

The genes are TRBV10-3 and TRBJ1-1; 9 bases line up with TRBD1. This CDR3 comprises 15 residues. V dropped 6 bases and J dropped 4; count of bases not matched to a gene: 9. CDR1 is ENHRY, CDR2 SYGVKD, per germline. The CDR3 region has the DNA TGTGCCATCAGCCGGACAGGGGAGGAGAGCACTGAAGCTTTCTTT. It encodes CAISRTGEESTEAFF.

This chain connects TRBV6-1 to TRBJ1-1, with 10 bases identical to TRBD1. The J segment lost 4 bases and the V segment lost 2 bases, leaving 7 bases of the junction unmatched. The CDR3 runs to 16 residues. CDR1 is MNHNS and CDR2 is SASEGT in the germline V gene. CDR3 region: CASSEPRQGAATEAFF. The CDR3 DNA follows: TGTGCCAGCAGTGAACCCCGACAGGGGGCGGCCACTGAAGCTTTCTTT.

J is TRBJ1-2 and V is TRBV19; a weak D match, TRBD1 (5 bases). Germline V gene data show CDR1 as LNHDA and CDR2 as SQIVND (reference sequence). The CDR3 contains 14 residues. V was clipped by 1 base and J by 0 bases, with 6 bases between them. Here the CDR3 DNA reads TGTGCCAGTAGTATAGCACAGGCTAACTATGGCTACACCTTC. Translation gives CASSIAQANYGYTF. Full variable domain (rest looked up from reference TRBV19 and TRBJ1-2): DGGITQSPKYLFRKEGQNVTLSCEQNLNHDAMYWYRQDPGQGLRLIYYSQIVNDFQKGDIAEGYSVSREKKESFPLTVTSAQKNPTAFYLCASSIAQANYGYTFGSGTRLTVV.

The gene calls are TRBV9 and TRBJ1-4, with 7 bases aligning to TRBD1. This CDR3 is 14 amino acids long. Trimming removed 4 bases from V and 8 bases from J; junction bases left unmatched: 8. The V gene's germline CDR1 is SGDLS and CDR2 YYNGEE. The CDR3 DNA follows: TGTGCCAGCAGCACCCACAGGGGTGGGGAAAAACTGTTTTTT. As protein: CASSTHRGGEKLFF.

The V gene is TRBV10-3, the J gene TRBJ2-2; 8 bases are a match to TRBD1. The CDR3 spans 17 residues. The ends lost 3 bases at V and 2 bases at J; junction bases unmatched: 8. The germline gives CDR1 ENHRY, CDR2 SYGVKD. CDR3 region: CAISDPAGQDNTGELFF. The DNA of the CDR3 is TGTGCCATCAGTGACCCCGCGGGACAGGACAACACCGGGGAGCTGTTTTTT.

The rearrangement joins TRBV30 to TRBJ2-3; D remains ambiguous. CDR3 size: 11 residues. The ends were cut back, 0 bases at V and 7 bases at J, with 5 bases in the middle. CDR1 GTSNPN and CDR2 SVGIG come from the germline V gene (reference sequence). The CDR3 is CAWSVQNTQYF. CDR3 DNA sequence: TGTGCCTGGAGTGTACAGAATACGCAGTATTTT.

The chain has TRBV11-1 and TRBJ2-7; 8 nucleotides agree with TRBD2. Germline V gene lookup returns CDR1 SGHAT and CDR2 FQDESV (reference sequence). CDR3 length: 15 amino acids. With 5 bases clipped from V and 2 bases from J, the junction kept 8 bases outside the gene matches. The CDR3 protein is CASSRGQRGTYEQYF. CDR3 DNA: TGTGCCAGCAGCCGGGGGCAGCGGGGGACCTACGAGCAGTACTTC.

The chain uses TRBV9 and TRBJ2-2; 7 nucleotides align to TRBD1. V lost 3 bases to trimming and J lost 7 bases; unmatched junction nucleotides: 6. The V gene's germline CDR1 is SGDLS and CDR2 YYNGEE. CDR3 length: 14 residues. The CDR3 is CASSGQGRGGELFF. CDR3 nucleotide sequence: TGTGCCAGCAGCGGACAGGGAAGAGGCGGGGAGCTGTTTTTT.

The chain carries TRBV7-8 and TRBJ2-1, with D possibly matching TRBD1 (5 bases). There are 16 residues in the CDR3. Germline lookup yields CDR1 SGHVS and CDR2 FQNEAQ. Trimming pared 2 bases from V and 7 bases from J, leaving 18 bases between. The CDR3 spells CASSLLSTVPRNEQFF. The CDR3 region has the DNA TGTGCCAGCAGCTTACTTTCGACAGTCCCGAGGAATGAGCAGTTCTTC.

The chain combines TRBV11-2 with TRBJ1-1; TRBD1 matches at 10 bases. Germline V CDR1 and CDR2: SGHAT, FQNNGV. Losses at the gene ends were 5 bases for V and 5 bases for J; bases not matched to a gene: 11. CDR3 length equals 16 residues. CDR3 sequence: CASSPDRGRVLTEAFF. The CDR3 DNA reads TGTGCCAGCAGCCCAGACAGGGGGCGCGTTTTGACTGAAGCTTTCTTT.

J is TRBJ2-1 and V is TRBV24-1; D possibly corresponds to TRBD1 (6 bases). Germline V CDR1 and CDR2: KGHDR, SFDVKD. Trimming took off 4 bases at V and 3 bases at J, with 12 bases between the two ends. The CDR3 loop spans 15 amino acids. CDR3 loop: CATSDPGHNYNEQFF. CDR3 DNA sequence: TGTGCCACCAGTGACCCGGGACATAACTACAATGAGCAGTTCTTC.

The V and J genes are TRBV6-5 and TRBJ2-7, with 9 bases aligning to TRBD1. Germline CDR1 MNHEY, CDR2 SVGAGI. The ends lost 4 bases at V and 1 base at J; junction bases unmatched: 5. The CDR3 has 15 amino acids. CDR3 sequence: CASSSAGTGSYEQYF. CDR3 sequence (DNA): TGTGCCAGCAGTTCCGCCGGGACAGGGTCCTACGAGCAGTACTTC.

The V gene is TRBV15, the J gene TRBJ2-7; D perhaps matches TRBD2 (6 bases). Germline CDR1 and CDR2: LNHNV and YYDKDF (reference sequence). The CDR3 extends over 14 amino acids. Trimming left V 1 base short and J 7 bases short, with 14 bases between. The CDR3 DNA reads as TGTGCCACCAGCAGAGGAGGAGGGTCTGAGGAGCAGTACTTC. It translates to CATSRGGGSEEQYF.

This chain connects TRBV11-2 to TRBJ2-3; 10 nucleotides match TRBD2. The trim removed 2 bases at V and 2 bases at J, leaving 4 bases unmatched. The germline gives CDR1 SGHAT, CDR2 FQNNGV. This CDR3 region has 16 residues. As DNA, the CDR3 is TGTGCCAGCAGCTTAACTAGCGGGGCTTTCACAGATACGCAGTATTTT. As protein: CASSLTSGAFTDTQYF.

The sample holds a few counts of this clone. The DNA for the CDR3 is TGTGCCAGCAGGGTAGCGGGGGGAGGCACAGATACGCAGTATTTT. Amino acid sequence: CASRVAGGGTDTQYF. The chain has TRBV2 and TRBJ2-3, with 10 bases matching TRBD2. Germline lookup yields CDR1 SNHLY and CDR2 FYNNEI. The CDR3 extends over 15 amino acids. V trimming: 6 bases; J trimming: 1 base; junction bases outside the gene matches: 4. The complete variable domain, with remaining parts taken from reference TRBV2 and TRBJ2-3, reads EPEVTQTPSHQVTQMGQEVILRCVPISNHLYFYWYRQILGQKVEFLVSFYNNEISEKSEIFDDQFSVERPDGSNFTLKIRSTKLEDSAMYFCASRVAGGGTDTQYFGPGTRLTVL.